These 5 T cell receptor beta chains were all obtained from the same sample, sequenced in a study of CD8 T cells in ankylosing spondylitis. Regarding the study as a whole: Within ankylosing spondylitis blood, a TCR beta motif made up of several highly homologous variants appeared to be characteristic.

These receptors lack a known antigen. TCRdb re-called the 5' RACE reads through MiXCR, storing one row per CDR3 protein. The sample contains approximately 520,000 distinct CDR3 sequences, about 5.7% of which appear only once. The sequencing sample was made of blood, either unsorted or a sorted T cell fraction (not recorded which). These TCRs come from a male donor with ankylosing spondylitis.

The chain joins TRBV20-1 to TRBJ2-5, with 7 bases lining up with TRBD1. V shed 5 bases and J 2 bases; nucleotides not matched to a gene: 5. The CDR3 spans 13 residues. CDR1 is DFQATT and CDR2 is SNEGSKA in the germline V gene (reference sequence). This CDR3 is CSAAGDRQETQYF. CDR3 in DNA: TGCAGTGCTGCTGGGGACAGACAAGAGACCCAGTACTTC.

This clonotype was seen ten or more times. V gene TRBV5-1 combines with J gene TRBJ1-5, with D hard to call. Deletions cut 0 bases from V and 4 bases from J, with 5 bases between. CDR1 SGHRS and CDR2 YFSETQ come from the germline V gene. The CDR3 runs 13 residues. CDR3 protein: CASSLDENQPQHF. The CDR3 nucleotides read TGCGCCAGCAGCTTGGATGAGAATCAGCCCCAGCATTTT.

This clonotype was counted many times. The gene calls are TRBV10-3 and TRBJ2-1, with a tentative D call TRBD2 (5 bases). The V end lost 1 base, the J end lost 6 bases, and 16 bases lay between the germline ends. CDR1 and CDR2 (germline): ENHRY, SYGVKD. The CDR3 contains 16 residues. The CDR3 DNA reads TGTGCCATCAGTGAGTTTGACGCTAGCTCTCGCAATGAGCAGTTCTTC. Translation: CAISEFDASSRNEQFF.

This clonotype has at least ten counts. The chain joins TRBV12-3 or TRBV12-4 to TRBJ1-4; no firm D call. Trimming left V 5 bases short and J 5 bases short, with 12 bases between. This CDR3 has 14 amino acids. The CDR3 loop reads CASSPLQENEKLFF. CDR3 coding DNA: TGTGCCAGCAGTCCCCTCCAAGAAAATGAAAAACTGTTTTTT.

This clonotype was counted ten times or more. This chain uses TRBV29-1 with TRBJ2-7, with D possibly being TRBD1 or TRBD2 (5 bases each). Germline CDR1 and CDR2: SQVTM and ANQGSEA. There are 14 residues in the CDR3. Trimming took 6 bases from V and 4 from J, leaving 19 bases between them. The CDR3 region is CSVSAGTNIYEQYF. In DNA, the CDR3 is TGCAGCGTAAGTGCCGGGACCAACATTTACGAGCAGTACTTC.